These T cell receptor beta chains were read from a single sample in a study of shared clonotypes between healthy human individuals. Generated by immunoSEQ multiplex PCR, the TCRdb table keeps only in-frame clones and is missing some. Of 490,000 or so clones in the sample, approximately 79% are singletons; the top ten hold about 12%. The sample taken for sequencing was PBMCs. The receptors originated from a woman in her thirties or forties in good health. Some clones in this sample may be carry-over from other donors' samples. The CDR3 runs from the conserved cysteine through the conserved F or W. D genes are given only for firm matches. Where a row states a size, it is once, few, many or the class of an expanded clone; other rows omit it.

V	size	D	J	length	DNA	CDR3
TRBV18	NA	NA	TRBJ1-3	17	TGTGCCAGCTCACCGACCGGGACCGGGAGCTCTGGAAACACCATATATTTT	CASSPTGTGSSGNTIYF
TRBV19	NA	NA	TRBJ2-3	14	TGTGCCAGTAGTGGCTACCGCCGAACAGATACGCAGTATTTT	CASSGYRRTDTQYF
TRBV7-3	once	NA	TRBJ2-7	12	TGTGCCAGCAGCTTAAGCACCTACGAGCAGTACTTC	CASSLSTYEQYF
TRBV28	NA	NA	TRBJ2-4	16	TGTGCCAGCAGTTTTCCCGAAGGGTTGACCAAAAACATTCAGTACTTC	CASSFPEGLTKNIQYF
TRBV18	NA	NA	TRBJ2-6	15	TGTGCCAGCTCGCCTCCGTCGTCTGGGGCCAACGTCCTGACTTTC	CASSPPSSGANVLTF
TRBV11-2	NA	NA	TRBJ1-4	13	TGTGCCAGCAGCCCCGCGGCAGTCGAAAAACTGTTTTTT	CASSPAAVEKLFF
TRBV5-1	NA	NA	TRBJ2-3	14	TGCGCCAGCAGCCCGTCAGGGTCCACAGATACGCAGTATTTT	CASSPSGSTDTQYF
TRBV2	once	TRBD1	TRBJ2-2	14	TGTGCCAGCAGGCCCGGGACAGGGGGCGGGGAGCTGTTTTTT	CASRPGTGGGELFF
TRBV7-8	NA	TRBD1	TRBJ1-2	17	TGTGCCAGCAGCGATTCGGGGACAGGGGTCAATAGTGATGGCTACACCTTC	CASSDSGTGVNSDGYTF
TRBV5-3	NA	TRBD1	TRBJ1-5	14	TGTGCCAGAAGCTCGGACAGGGCGAATCAGCCCCAGCATTTT	CARSSDRANQPQHF
TRBV15	NA	NA	TRBJ1-5	16	TGTGCCACCAGCAGAGATTTTGGCAGAGGAGGGCAGCCCCAGCATTTT	CATSRDFGRGGQPQHF
TRBV10-1	NA	NA	TRBJ2-5	14	TGCGCCAGCAGGGGGGAGCCCCGCTCAGAGACCCAGTACTTC	CASRGEPRSETQYF
TRBV2	NA	NA	TRBJ1-2	13	TGTGCCAGCACTTGGGAGTCTAACTATGGCTACACCTTC	CASTWESNYGYTF
TRBV7-3	NA	TRBD1	TRBJ1-1	15	TGTGCCAGCAGCTTAACTGCTCAGGGGGGCACTGAAGCTTTCTTT	CASSLTAQGGTEAFF
TRBV28	NA	NA	TRBJ2-3	15	TGTGCCAGCAGTTTATCCCCGGACTGGGACCATACGCAGTATTTT	CASSLSPDWDHTQYF
TRBV7-2	many	NA	TRBJ2-1	15	TGTGCCAGCCGTTCTCTAGGGAGCTCCTACAATGAGCAGTTCTTC	CASRSLGSSYNEQFF
TRBV30	NA	NA	TRBJ1-3	14	TGTGCCTGGAGTCTCCATTCCCGCCGAAACACCATATATTTT	CAWSLHSRRNTIYF
TRBV9	NA	TRBD2	TRBJ2-2	16	TGTGCCAGCAGCATCGGACTAGCGGGAGAGGCCGGGGAGCTGTTTTTT	CASSIGLAGEAGELFF
TRBV28	few	NA	TRBJ1-5	10	TGTGCCAGCAGTTTTCAGCCCCAGCATTTT	CASSFQPQHF
TRBV18	NA	TRBD2	TRBJ2-7	15	TGTGCCAGCTCACCTCCGCATAGTACGGGGGGCGAGCAGTACTTC	CASSPPHSTGGEQYF
TRBV27	NA	TRBD2	TRBJ2-1	15	TGTGCCACTGCGGGACTAGCGGGACCCAACAATGAGCAGTTCTTC	CATAGLAGPNNEQFF
TRBV28	once	TRBD2	TRBJ2-5	14	TGTGCCAGCAGTTTTACTAGCGGCCAAGAGACCCAGTACTTC	CASSFTSGQETQYF
TRBV7-2	NA	NA	TRBJ2-2	16	TGTGCCAGCAGCTTCACACCAACAGGGTCGGCCGGGGAGCTGTTTTTT	CASSFTPTGSAGELFF
TRBV2	NA	TRBD1	TRBJ1-2	15	TGTGCCAGCAGTAGGACAGGCTTCTCCTACTATGGCTACACCTTC	CASSRTGFSYYGYTF
TRBV5-1	once	NA	TRBJ2-2	15	TGCGCCAGCAGCTTGAGAGAAAGGGTGGCCGGGGAGCTGTTTTTT	CASSLRERVAGELFF
TRBV27	few	TRBD1	TRBJ2-1	13	TGTGCCAGCAGTTTGGCAGGGGGTAATGAGCAGTTCTTC	CASSLAGGNEQFF
TRBV6-6	NA	NA	TRBJ1-5	13	TGTGCCAGCAGCCTCCGAGGCACTGGGCCCCAGCATTTT	CASSLRGTGPQHF
TRBV10-3	NA	NA	TRBJ2-1	15	TGTGCCATCAGCTTGACTGAGGGGGAGGTCGATGAGCAGTTCTTC	CAISLTEGEVDEQFF